This T cell receptor beta chain was recovered during a study of T cells expressing NK-cell markers. Study in general: The study sequenced eight donors, seven HCMV-seropositive and one seronegative.

5'RACE template switching with UMIs generated TCR beta cDNA. TCRdb re-analyzed the 5' RACE reads; it lists each CDR3 protein once, without DNA. The ten most abundant clones cover roughly 7.2% of a sample with under 500,000 distinct CDR3 sequences. The CDR3 covers 12 residues. Findings and caveats of the study: Whether expanded NKG2C-expressing T cell clones recognize HCMV is unknown.

In regard to this clonotype: What it recognizes is unknown.

The sample comprised blood T cells: a sorted CD56 or NKG2C T cell subset, CD4+ or CD8+ T cells, or bulk PBMC T cells (not recorded which). The chain employs TRBV12-3 or TRBV12-4 and TRBJ1-2. This sequence originates from a woman aged 18-70 years in good health. The CDR3 loop reads CASSLGNYGYTF.